The 20 T cell receptor beta chains below come from one sample, sequenced in a study of shared clonotypes between healthy human individuals. The repertoire was sequenced with immunoSEQ multiplex PCR; TCRdb's copy has only in-frame clones and lacks some. This table has around 2.3 million clones, almost 96% appearing once. Sequencing was done on a sample of naive CD4+ T cells sorted from blood. Subset: CD45RA+ positively selected. The source is a young man in good health.

The chain uses TRBV29-1 and TRBJ2-3; the match to TRBD2 covers 16 bases. The CDR3 sequence is 15 residues long. CDR1 and CDR2 (germline): SQVTM, ANQGSEA. V lost 6 bases, J lost 1 base, and 1 base stayed unmatched. The CDR3 sequence: CSVGLAGGGTDTQYF. The CDR3 DNA sequence: TGCAGCGTGGGACTAGCGGGAGGGGGCACAGATACGCAGTATTTT.

A note on this clone: Distinct nucleotide sequences in the sample also encode this CDR3. The chain is built from TRBV6-5 and TRBJ2-2; the D gene is possibly TRBD1 (5 bases). Germline V gene data show CDR1 as MNHEY and CDR2 as SVGAGI. Trimming shortened V by 5 bases and J by 6 bases, and 7 bases separated the two germline ends. This CDR3 has 12 amino acids. CDR3 DNA sequence: TGTGCCAGCAGTACAGGATCCGGGGAGCTGTTTTTT. Protein: CASSTGSGELFF.

V gene TRBV7-9 combines with J gene TRBJ1-4, with D perhaps TRBD1 (5 bases). Looked up from germline, CDR1 is SEHNR and CDR2 is FQNEAQ (reference sequence). CDR3 length equals 15 residues. V lost 4 bases and J 6 bases, leaving 15 bases between the germline ends. The CDR3 here is CASSYLQGSDEKLFF. For the CDR3, the DNA is TGTGCCAGCAGCTATCTTCAGGGTTCGGATGAAAAACTGTTTTTT.

The chain carries TRBV19 and TRBJ1-5; D is perhaps TRBD1 (6 bases). Germline lookup yields CDR1 LNHDA and CDR2 SQIVND (reference sequence). CDR3 size: 14 residues. Trimming shortened V by 7 bases and J by 3 bases, and 13 bases separated the two germline ends. DNA of the CDR3: TGTGCCAGTAACCAGGGGACGAACAATCAGCCCCAGCATTTT. Protein product: CASNQGTNNQPQHF.

The V and J genes are TRBV18 and TRBJ2-3; D is possibly TRBD2 (6 bases). The CDR3 totals 16 residues. The germline CDR1 and CDR2 sequences are KGHSH and LQKENI. The V end lost 4 bases, the J end lost 2 bases, and 16 bases lay between the germline ends. The CDR3: CASSQDWRDPTDTQYF. CDR3 coding DNA: TGTGCCAGCTCACAAGACTGGAGGGACCCCACAGATACGCAGTATTTT.

The chain joins TRBV4-1 to TRBJ1-6; D gene unclear. V dropped 4 bases and J dropped 9 bases, with 19 bases sitting between them. This CDR3 is 16 amino acids long. Per germline, CDR1 MGHRA and CDR2 YSYEKL. The CDR3: CASSPHPGGLGSPLHF. For the CDR3, the DNA is TGCGCCAGCAGCCCCCACCCAGGAGGCCTAGGTTCACCCCTCCACTTT.

The chain joins TRBV7-9 to TRBJ1-5; weak D call: TRBD1 (5 bases). The germline V and J ends were trimmed by 2 bases and 0 bases, with 8 bases remaining between them. CDR1 SEHNR and CDR2 FQNEAQ come from the germline V gene (reference sequence). This CDR3 region has 15 residues. In DNA form, the CDR3 reads TGTGCCAGCAGCTTACAGGGAAATAGCAATCAGCCCCAGCATTTT. As protein: CASSLQGNSNQPQHF.

The chain recombines TRBV5-4 with TRBJ2-3, with 8 bases aligning to TRBD2. Germline loops: CDR1 SGHNT, CDR2 YYREEE (reference sequence). V gave up 5 bases and J gave up 9 bases; unmatched junction bases: 23. The length of the CDR3 is 18 residues. CDR3 DNA sequence: TGTGCCAGCAGTCTCGGGACGGAGAGCGGGCGGGAGGTGGTAACGCAGTATTTT. It encodes CASSLGTESGREVVTQYF.

The chain couples TRBV30 to TRBJ1-5; 7 bases line up with TRBD1. Germline lookup yields CDR1 GTSNPN and CDR2 SVGIG (reference sequence). Trimming cost V 7 bases and J 2 bases; bases outside gene matches: 11. The CDR3 is made up of 15 amino acids. DNA for the CDR3: TGTGCCTACAAATCTACCGGGACAGGCAATCAGCCCCAGCATTTT. Translating it yields CAYKSTGTGNQPQHF.

V usage is TRBV4-1 and J usage is TRBJ2-7; D may be TRBD1 or TRBD2 (5 bases each). Germline CDR1 is MGHRA and CDR2 is YSYEKL. V lost 6 bases and J lost 5, with 14 bases in between. The CDR3 has 13 residues. The CDR3, as DNA: TGCGCCAGCAGGGGACGCCCGTCTGACGAGCAGTACTTC. Protein sequence: CASRGRPSDEQYF.

This clone was detected only once. V gene TRBV6-6 combines with J gene TRBJ2-7, with D possibly being TRBD1 (5 bases). The CDR3 is made up of 13 amino acids. The germline CDR1 and CDR2 sequences are MNHNY and SVGAGI (reference sequence). V dropped 6 bases and J dropped 3 bases, with 12 bases sitting between them. The CDR3 sequence is CASSHPQGYEQYF. CDR3 nucleotide sequence: TGTGCCAGCAGCCACCCCCAGGGCTACGAGCAGTACTTC.

The V and J genes are TRBV9 and TRBJ1-4; no clear D gene. The CDR3 covers 16 residues. Germline lookup yields CDR1 SGDLS and CDR2 YYNGEE. Trimming pared 0 bases from V and 0 bases from J, leaving 9 bases between. The CDR3 region is CASSVGGPATNEKLFF. As DNA, the CDR3 is TGTGCCAGCAGCGTAGGAGGGCCGGCAACTAATGAAAAACTGTTTTTT. Using reference TRBV9 and TRBJ1-4 for the parts outside the CDR3, the full variable domain is DSGVTQTPKHLITATGQRVTLRCSPRSGDLSVYWYQQSLDQGLQFLIQYYNGEERAKGNILERFSAQQFPDLHSELNLSSLELGDSALYFCASSVGGPATNEKLFFGSGTQLSVL.

The chain is built from TRBV9 and TRBJ1-4; D gene uncertain. This CDR3 is built from 15 residues. CDR1 is SGDLS and CDR2 is YYNGEE in the germline V gene. The V gene lost 3 bases and the J gene lost 0 bases, with 9 bases spanning the gap. The CDR3 bases are TGTGCCAGCAGCGGTGGATCGGCAACTAATGAAAAACTGTTTTTT. Translation: CASSGGSATNEKLFF.

The CDR3, as DNA: TGTGCCAGCAGGCTCCAAGCCGGACAGACGGCCGGCCGGGTGGCGCCGTGCCACTTT. It encodes CASRLQAGQTAGRVAPCHF. The rearrangement links TRBV5-5 to TRBJ1-6; tentatively, D is TRBD1 (6 bases). There are 19 residues in the CDR3. The V gene lost 5 bases and the J gene lost 18 bases, with 39 bases spanning the gap. The germline V gene has CDR1 SGHKS and CDR2 YYEKEE (reference sequence).

This sequence joins TRBV9 and TRBJ2-2; D unclear. V was shortened by 4 bases and J by 4 bases, with 5 bases between the two germline ends. The CDR3 has 12 amino acids. CDR1 is SGDLS, CDR2 YYNGEE, per germline. The CDR3 sequence: CASSTITGELFF. As DNA, the CDR3 is TGTGCCAGCAGCACCATCACCGGGGAGCTGTTTTTT.

This chain connects TRBV5-5 to TRBJ1-6; 7 nucleotides align to TRBD1. This CDR3 comprises 16 residues. V dropped 3 bases and J dropped 7; count of bases not matched to a gene: 10. Germline V gene data show CDR1 as SGHKS and CDR2 as YYEKEE (reference sequence). CDR3 sequence reads: CASSSERTGGNSPLHF. The CDR3 DNA sequence: TGTGCCAGCAGCTCGGAACGGACAGGAGGGAATTCACCCCTCCACTTT.

This rearrangement joins TRBV5-6 to TRBJ2-7; no clear D. The germline V gene encodes CDR1 SGHDT and CDR2 YYEEEE. CDR3 length: 15 amino acids. V gave up 6 bases and J gave up 1 base, with 17 bases separating them. CDR3 bases: TGTGCCAGCACCCGAGTAGCTCTAGGATCCTACGAGCAGTACTTC. Translation gives CASTRVALGSYEQYF.

The V call is TRBV5-1, the J call TRBJ1-2, with D possibly TRBD1 on 6 matching bases. This CDR3 is built from 14 residues. The germline V gene has CDR1 SGHRS and CDR2 YFSETQ. The V and J ends lost 2 bases and 3 bases respectively, with 11 bases between them. The CDR3 DNA is TGCGCCAGCAGCTTAACAGGGAAGGACTATGGCTACACCTTC. This sequence encodes CASSLTGKDYGYTF.

The chain uses TRBV7-9 and TRBJ1-4, with D perhaps TRBD1 (5 bases). Germline CDR1 SEHNR, CDR2 FQNEAQ (reference sequence). V was pared by 5 bases and J by 8 bases, with 12 bases between. The length of the CDR3 is 13 residues. DNA of the CDR3: TGTGCCAGCAGCGTCGACAGTCTAGAAAAACTGTTTTTT. Amino acid sequence: CASSVDSLEKLFF.

The V call is TRBV18, the J call TRBJ1-5; no clear D gene. The ends were cut back, 3 bases at V and 1 base at J, with 16 bases in the middle. CDR3 length: 17 amino acids. Germline loops: CDR1 KGHSH, CDR2 LQKENI. CDR3 amino acids: CASSPEDPRLSNQPQHF. The CDR3 nucleotides read TGTGCCAGCTCACCCGAGGACCCCAGGCTAAGCAATCAGCCCCAGCATTTT.